The source of this T cell receptor (beta chain) is a study of OX40 agonist ivuxolimab in advanced cancers. Across the study: Patients' therapy was ivuxolimab, an antibody that acts as an agonist of OX40 (CD134). Cohort: roughly 80% men, mean age about 60, aged about 23 to 79. Three individuals attained partial responses, comprising one hepatocellular carcinoma case and two cutaneous melanoma cases.

CDR3 length: 18 amino acids. The V end lost 6 bases, the J end lost 10 bases, and 33 bases lay between the germline ends. Germline V CDR1 and CDR2: MGHDK, SYGVNS. Here immunoSEQ multiplex PCR was the method, and the copy in TCRdb shows in-frame clones only, minus some. Of approximately 82,000 clones in the sample, about 90% were seen once. The origin of this receptor is an adult with an advanced solid tumor such as melanoma, head and neck, liver or kidney cancer. V is TRBV25-1 and J is TRBJ2-5; possible D gene TRBD1, 6 bases. The sequencing here drew on CD4+ or CD8+ T cells sorted from blood, taken in a trial of the OX40 agonist ivuxolimab. The CDR3 sequence: CASSPTTLQGWPLGGQYF. In nucleotides, the CDR3 is TGTGCCAGCAGCCCTACAACCCTACAGGGATGGCCCCTTGGTGGCCAGTACTTC.